This T cell receptor beta chain comes out of a study of monozygotic twins with inflammatory bowel disease. cDNA synthesis was performed in eight separate reactions for each sample. With the 5' RACE reads reprocessed, TCRdb shows one record per CDR3 protein and no DNA. The sample holds roughly 100,000 distinct CDR3 sequences. The germline V gene encodes CDR1 MNHEY and CDR2 SMNVEV (reference sequence). The CDR3 consists of 18 residues. This clonotype was obtained from a human donor with ulcerative colitis or Crohn's disease, or a healthy co-twin of an affected twin (not recorded which). The V call is TRBV27, the J call TRBJ1-5; TCRdb designates TRBD1, a call that cannot be tested without DNA. The sample consisted of blood. The CDR3 reads CASSSLKGPGGGNQPQHF.